This T cell receptor beta chain originates from a study of blood T cell repertoires in COVID-19. Study summary: Spain, Italy and the United States supplied samples that represented acute and convalescent COVID-19. PBMCs, B-cell-depleted T cells, or T cells provided the cDNA or gDNA that made up the material.

Per the study methods: Reference gene primer amplification in the assay estimated nucleated cell counts. Clones were read by immunoSEQ multiplex PCR, and TCRdb kept only the in-frame ones, dropping some. D and trimming come from the DNA, and the V and J calls and clone size come from that table. The sample carries roughly 120,000 clones, 85% to 90% recorded once. This clone has just one count. This TCR was sampled from a man between 65 and 79 years old with active or convalescent COVID-19. The sequenced material came from peripheral blood.

The CDR3 protein is CASSLGVTSDEQFF. CDR3 bases: TGTGCCAGCAGCTTGGGAGTGACTAGCGATGAGCAGTTCTTC. V gene TRBV5-4 combines with J gene TRBJ2-1; 8 nucleotides agree with TRBD2. Losses at the gene ends were 0 bases for V and 8 bases for J; bases not matched to a gene: 4. The CDR3 has 14 amino acids. CDR1 SGHNT and CDR2 YYREEE come from the germline V gene (reference sequence).